This paragraph covers one T cell receptor (beta chain) sequence. The target antigen is unknown. Sequencing used immunoSEQ multiplex PCR; TCRdb keeps in-frame clones, though not all of them. The sample yields more than 250,000 clones, 87% seen once. V gave up 4 bases and J gave up 7 bases, with 8 bases separating them. In germline, CDR1 is SGHRS, CDR2 YFSETQ. The CDR3 runs to 11 residues. This specimen comes from a study of cytomegalovirus exposure and HLA in healthy donors. Overall study findings and caveats: The CMV antigen specificity of a few CMV-associated chains was confirmed through in vitro analysis.

This TCR was sampled from a woman under 40 in good health and CMV-seropositive. Material for sequencing was PBMCs. The chain is built from TRBV5-1 and TRBJ1-2; D is unresolved. The CDR3 sequence: CASSQSGGYTF. CDR3 DNA sequence: TGCGCCAGCAGCCAATCAGGTGGCTACACCTTC.